These 28 T cell receptor beta chains originate from one sample sequenced in a study of OX40 agonist ivuxolimab in advanced cancers. TCRdb keeps only in-frame clones here, not all; method: immunoSEQ multiplex PCR. The data contain some 86,000 clones, approximately 85% of them seen just once; the ten biggest clones take up less than 4.5%. Material: CD4+ or CD8+ T cells sorted from blood, obtained in a trial of the OX40 agonist ivuxolimab. These receptors all stem from an adult with an advanced solid tumor such as melanoma, head and neck, liver or kidney cancer.

The rearrangement joins TRBV5-4 to TRBJ2-5; 9 bases agree with TRBD2. The DNA matches TRBJ2-7 better at its end, which makes the J call doubtful. The CDR3 loop spans 15 amino acids. Germline V gives CDR1 SGHNT, CDR2 YYREEE (reference sequence). The CDR3 here is CASSFASGATYEQYF. Written as DNA, the CDR3 is TGTGCCAGCAGCTTCGCTAGCGGGGCTACCTACGAGCAGTACTTC.

V usage is TRBV28 and J usage is TRBJ1-3; D call uncertain. Per the germline V gene, CDR1 is MDHEN and CDR2 is SYDVKM. The CDR3 totals 13 residues. Trimming shortened V by 7 bases and J by 0 bases, and 7 bases separated the two germline ends. The CDR3 sequence is CASMPDSGNTIYF. CDR3 sequence (DNA): TGTGCCAGCATGCCGGACTCTGGAAACACCATATATTTT.

The chain uses TRBV5-4 and TRBJ2-3; 8 bases fit TRBD2. CDR3 length: 13 amino acids. Germline loops: CDR1 SGHNT, CDR2 YYREEE (reference sequence). V dropped 10 bases and J dropped 4; count of bases not matched to a gene: 8. CDR3 sequence reads: CALRAGGADTQYF. The DNA for the CDR3 is TGTGCCCTCCGGGCGGGAGGCGCAGATACGCAGTATTTT.

This chain links TRBV13 with TRBJ2-1; D perhaps matches TRBD1 (6 bases). V lost 2 bases and J 8 bases, leaving 10 bases between the germline ends. The CDR3 loop spans 13 amino acids. Germline assignment: CDR1 PRHDT and CDR2 FYEKMQ (reference sequence). The CDR3 DNA follows: TGTGCCAGCAGCTTAACAGGGTTACATGAGCAGTTCTTC. Its translation is CASSLTGLHEQFF.

V and J are TRBV18 and TRBJ2-1; tentatively, D is TRBD2 (7 bases). The V gene's germline CDR1 is KGHSH and CDR2 LQKENI. The V and J ends lost 1 base and 10 bases respectively, with 11 bases between them. The CDR3 consists of 13 residues. CDR3 nucleotides: TGTGCCAGCTCACCACGGGGGCGGGAGGAGCAGTTCTTC. Its translation: CASSPRGREEQFF.

The chain employs TRBV5-1 and TRBJ1-6; D is perhaps TRBD1 (6 bases). Germline V CDR1 and CDR2: SGHRS, YFSETQ. This CDR3 region has 15 residues. V lost 4 bases and J 7 bases, leaving 15 bases between the germline ends. CDR3 in amino acids: CASSPWRQGNSPLHF. The CDR3 coding sequence is TGCGCCAGCAGCCCATGGAGGCAGGGGAATTCACCCCTCCACTTT.

The chain joins TRBV11-2 to TRBJ2-3, with 9 bases fitting TRBD2. Trimming cost V 0 bases and J 4 bases; bases outside gene matches: 5. Germline V gives CDR1 SGHAT, CDR2 FQNNGV. The CDR3 sequence is 16 residues long. DNA of the CDR3: TGTGCCAGCAGCTTAGATCCCGGCGGGAGGGCAGATACGCAGTATTTT. It is translated as CASSLDPGGRADTQYF. The whole variable domain, remainder taken from reference TRBV11-2 and TRBJ2-3, is EAGVAQSPRYKIIEKRQSVAFWCNPISGHATLYWYQQILGQGPKLLIQFQNNGVVDDSQLPKDRFSAERLKGVDSTLKIQPAKLEDSAVYLCASSLDPGGRADTQYFGPGTRLTVL.

The V and J genes are TRBV12-5 and TRBJ1-1; unclear D gene. Germline CDR1 is LGHNT and CDR2 is FRNRAP. Trimming shortened V by 3 bases and J by 1 base, and 21 bases separated the two germline ends. This CDR3 has 18 amino acids. The CDR3 DNA follows: TGTGCTAGTGGTTTTAGGTTTTTGGGAGGAGATGCGAACACTGAAGCTTTCTTT. It specifies CASGFRFLGGDANTEAFF.

The chain recombines TRBV7-3 with TRBJ1-2; no definite D call. Germline CDR1 SGHTA, CDR2 FQGTGA. The V end was cut by 0 bases, the J end by 6 bases, with 8 bases between. The CDR3 has 13 amino acids. CDR3 region: CASSLTASDGYTF. CDR3 nucleotide sequence: TGTGCCAGCAGCTTAACCGCCTCTGATGGCTACACCTTC.

CDR3 amino acids: CASSPGLAGTGELFF. The CDR3 nucleotides read TGCGCCAGCAGCCCCGGGCTAGCGGGGACCGGGGAGCTGTTTTTT. V usage is TRBV5-1 and J usage is TRBJ2-2; 9 bases map to TRBD2. The CDR3 sequence is 15 residues long. Germline trimming cut 4 bases from V and 5 bases from J; bases unmatched to any gene: 6. Germline V lookup: CDR1 SGHRS, CDR2 YFSETQ.

The chain is built from TRBV2 and TRBJ2-2; D may be TRBD2 (6 bases). Trimming stripped 6 bases from V and 5 bases from J, with 10 bases between. This CDR3 has 13 amino acids. The germline V gene has CDR1 SNHLY and CDR2 FYNNEI. Here the CDR3 reads CASRDGGTGELFF. CDR3 nucleotide sequence: TGTGCCAGCAGGGATGGAGGGACCGGGGAGCTGTTTTTT.

The rearrangement links TRBV7-3 to TRBJ2-7; 7 nucleotides agree with TRBD1. The CDR3 consists of 15 residues. Germline CDR1 and CDR2: SGHTA and FQGTGA. Germline trimming cut 5 bases from V and 6 bases from J; bases unmatched to any gene: 13. CDR3 bases: TGTGCCAGCAGCCCCCAGGGGGACGGGGACGGCGAGCAGTACTTC. This gives the protein CASSPQGDGDGEQYF.

The V gene is TRBV2, the J gene TRBJ1-2, with D possibly being TRBD1 (6 bases). The V and J ends lost 1 base and 2 bases respectively, with 11 bases between them. Germline CDR1 reads SNHLY; CDR2 reads FYNNEI. This CDR3 contains 15 residues. The CDR3 protein is CASSEGTTGNYGYTF. CDR3 nucleotides: TGTGCCAGCAGTGAAGGGACGACAGGCAACTATGGCTACACCTTC.

The chain combines TRBV27 with TRBJ2-1; 10 bases line up with TRBD2. Germline values: CDR1 MNHEY, CDR2 SMNVEV (reference sequence). The CDR3 loop spans 14 amino acids. V dropped 5 bases and J dropped 5; count of bases not matched to a gene: 3. CDR3 protein: CASSGTSANNEQFF. DNA for the CDR3: TGTGCCAGCAGTGGGACTAGCGCAAACAATGAGCAGTTCTTC.

This chain links TRBV9 with TRBJ2-1; D is perhaps TRBD1 (6 bases). The V gene lost 3 bases and the J gene lost 4 bases, with 11 bases spanning the gap. This CDR3 spans 14 amino acids. Germline V gene lookup returns CDR1 SGDLS and CDR2 YYNGEE. The CDR3 here is CASSAGTLYNEQFF. DNA for the CDR3: TGTGCCAGCAGCGCCGGGACATTGTACAATGAGCAGTTCTTC.

The chain employs TRBV5-1 and TRBJ2-2; the D gene could be TRBD1 or TRBD2 (5 bases each). Trimming removed 2 bases from V and 1 base from J, with 15 bases in between. CDR3 length equals 17 residues. CDR1 and CDR2 from the germline V gene are SGHRS and YFSETQ. The CDR3 reads CASSLMVLGENTGELFF. The DNA for the CDR3 is TGCGCCAGCAGCTTAATGGTTTTGGGGGAGAACACCGGGGAGCTGTTTTTT. Full variable domain (rest looked up from reference TRBV5-1 and TRBJ2-2): KAGVTQTPRYLIKTRGQQVTLSCSPISGHRSVSWYQQTPGQGLQFLFEYFSETQRNKGNFPGRFSGRQFSNSRSEMNVSTLELGDSALYLCASSLMVLGENTGELFFGEGSRLTVL.

J is TRBJ2-2 and V is TRBV10-3; D remains ambiguous. V lost 2 bases to trimming and J lost 1 base, with 5 bases between them. Germline CDR1 ENHRY, CDR2 SYGVKD. The CDR3 is made up of 14 amino acids. CDR3 nucleotide sequence: TGTGCCATCAGTGAGGTCAGGAACACCGGGGAGCTGTTTTTT. It codes for CAISEVRNTGELFF.

The J gene is TRBJ2-3, the V gene TRBV5-4; a weak D match, TRBD2 (5 bases). Trimming removed 0 bases at V and 5 bases at J, with 10 bases between. The CDR3 contains 14 residues. CDR1 and CDR2 (germline): SGHNT, YYREEE (reference sequence). The chain's CDR3 is CASSLGISEDTQYF. CDR3 in DNA: TGTGCCAGCAGCTTGGGGATTAGCGAAGATACGCAGTATTTT.

The chain uses TRBV28 and TRBJ2-1; D unclear. This CDR3 spans 11 amino acids. CDR1 MDHEN and CDR2 SYDVKM come from the germline V gene. Between the trimmed V and J ends, which lost 8 bases and 5 bases, there was a span of 7 bases. CDR3 bases: TGTGCCAGCCACTATAACAATGAGCAGTTCTTC. It yields the protein CASHYNNEQFF.

This clone was seen only a few times. The chain carries TRBV2 and TRBJ2-7, with D possibly being TRBD1 or TRBD2 (5 bases each). The CDR3 is 15 amino acids. The germline CDR1 and CDR2 sequences are SNHLY and FYNNEI. Trimming stripped 4 bases from V and 4 bases from J, with 17 bases between. The CDR3 region has the DNA TGTGCCAGCAGTGTGAGGAAAGGGGAGACGTACGAGCAGTACTTC. It yields the protein CASSVRKGETYEQYF.

The CDR3 loop is CASSIGRLAKNIQYF. The CDR3 DNA sequence: TGTGCCAGTAGTATAGGTCGCTTAGCCAAAAACATTCAGTACTTC. The chain carries TRBV19 and TRBJ2-4; D is unresolved. Germline V CDR1 and CDR2: LNHDA, SQIVND (reference sequence). Trimming removed 1 base from V and 0 bases from J, with 7 bases in between. This CDR3 spans 15 amino acids.

As regards this clone: Mismatch with germline at one junction end may stem from a read error. Different DNA sequences within this sample yield the same CDR3. The genes are TRBV6-6 and TRBJ2-7; D may be TRBD1 (5 bases). There are 13 residues in the CDR3. The germline gives CDR1 MNHNY, CDR2 SVGAGI (reference sequence). CDR3 nucleotide sequence: TGCGCCAGCAGTGACAGTCCCTCCTACGAGCAGTACTTC. This gives the protein CASSDSPSYEQYF.

V is TRBV11-2 and J is TRBJ2-7, with 7 bases that match TRBD2. Germline V CDR1 and CDR2: SGHAT, FQNNGV. With V trimmed by 1 base and J by 4 bases, 4 bases remained unmatched. This CDR3 has 14 residues. CDR3 sequence (DNA): TGTGCCAGCAGCTTAGCGGGAGGCATATACGAGCAGTACTTC. Amino acids: CASSLAGGIYEQYF. The entire variable domain, with the rest obtained from reference TRBV11-2 and TRBJ2-7, is as follows: EAGVAQSPRYKIIEKRQSVAFWCNPISGHATLYWYQQILGQGPKLLIQFQNNGVVDDSQLPKDRFSAERLKGVDSTLKIQPAKLEDSAVYLCASSLAGGIYEQYFGPGTRLTVT.

The chain carries TRBV27 and TRBJ2-1; D not certain. CDR1 and CDR2 (germline): MNHEY, SMNVEV (reference sequence). V was trimmed by 3 bases and J by 7 bases, leaving 7 bases between them. The CDR3 contains 12 residues. CDR3 sequence (DNA): TGTGCCAGCAGTTTTCAAGGGAATGAGCAGTTCTTC. This codes for CASSFQGNEQFF.

The V and J genes are TRBV5-1 and TRBJ2-6; D gene unclear. This CDR3 has 16 residues. Per the germline V gene, CDR1 is SGHRS and CDR2 is YFSETQ. V gave up 3 bases and J gave up 1 base, with 11 bases separating them. The CDR3 DNA follows: TGCGCCAGCAGCTCTACCCCGGTATCTGGGGCCAACGTCCTGACTTTC. It specifies CASSSTPVSGANVLTF.

The gene calls are TRBV7-9 and TRBJ2-7; D may be TRBD2 (6 bases). The CDR3 contains 14 residues. Trimming left V 4 bases short and J 2 bases short, with 12 bases between. CDR1 SEHNR and CDR2 FQNEAQ come from the germline V gene (reference sequence). CDR3 coding DNA: TGTGCCAGCAGCTACGGGAGCACAACCTACGAGCAGTACTTC. This encodes CASSYGSTTYEQYF.

Only a few counts were recorded for this clone. This sequence joins TRBV7-9 and TRBJ2-7; D may be TRBD1 (6 bases). CDR3 length equals 17 residues. Germline assignment: CDR1 SEHNR and CDR2 FQNEAQ (reference sequence). Trimming removed 5 bases at V and 3 bases at J, with 23 bases between. CDR3 coding DNA: TGTGCCAGCAGCCCCCCGACAGGATCCCCGAAATTCTACGAGCAGTACTTC. The encoded protein is CASSPPTGSPKFYEQYF. Full variable domain (missing parts from reference TRBV7-9 and TRBJ2-7): DTGVSQNPRHKITKRGQNVTFRCDPISEHNRLYWYRQTLGQGPEFLTYFQNEAQLEKSRLLSDRFSAERPKGSFSTLEIQRTEQGDSAMYLCASSPPTGSPKFYEQYFGPGTRLTVT.

The rearrangement links TRBV5-6 to TRBJ2-7, with TRBD2 matching 10 bases. The CDR3 covers 15 residues. V shed 1 base and J 4 bases; nucleotides not matched to a gene: 5. Per germline, CDR1 SGHDT and CDR2 YYEEEE. The CDR3 DNA follows: TGTGCCAGCAGCTTGCTTAGCGGGAGGAGTTACGAGCAGTACTTC. Amino acid sequence: CASSLLSGRSYEQYF.